Detailed here is one TCR beta chain. This clonotype was recorded many times. The clone's antigen remains unknown. Base qualities are not recorded, but no much larger clone differs from it by a single base. This record belongs to a study of T cells in Graves' hyperthyroidism and ophthalmopathy (dated by TCRdb to between 2019 and 2020). In terms of the full investigation: Peripheral blood samples were taken at initial diagnosis, before any treatment was given. To identify TCR V-J signatures that set the groups apart, the researchers used a discovery cohort of 95 to 100 patients, made up of around 42 with Graves' ophthalmopathy and some 58 with stable Graves' hyperthyroidism. Whether ophthalmopathy could be predicted prospectively was tested in an independent validation cohort made up of roughly 19 hyperthyroidism patients plus 17 patients who later progressed to ophthalmopathy. The approximately 98 discovery patients were randomly divided into training and test sets at a 7:3 ratio. Thyroid tissue and blood T-cell repertoires from about six Graves' hyperthyroidism patients were also compared in the study. After blood sampling, hyperthyroidism patients were treated with methimazole at a starting dose of 30 mg daily, and ophthalmopathy patients were treated with high-dose intravenous methylprednisolone. The paper reports TCR Vbeta CDR3 sequencing of over 130 peripheral blood samples: under 45 ophthalmopathy, 75 to 80 hyperthyroidism and around 17 progressor patients. Findings and caveats that apply to the study as a whole: Blood samples also contained most of the expanded thyroid clonotypes (frequency above 0.001), which suggests that blood repertoires may reflect thyroid immune responses. A model built on a 13 V-J signature distinguished ophthalmopathy from stable hyperthyroidism, reaching about 88% sensitivity and around 81% specificity in cross-validation and 80%/75% in testing. Sample size was not statistically predetermined, and blinding of investigators to group allocation was not performed. In validation, the model predicted progression to ophthalmopathy a median of about 6.8 months before onset, with about 64% sensitivity and about 72% specificity.

Graves' hyperthyroidism was defined as stable when no progression to ophthalmopathy occurred over 18 months of follow-up. The hyperthyroidism patients were between 18 and 65 years old and newly diagnosed, with a disease duration of less than 2 months. Patients with uncontrolled infections, other autoimmune diseases, pregnancy or lactation were excluded. Diagnoses were based on clinical symptoms, serum thyroxine and TRAb, thyroid ultrasound and orbital computed tomography. PBMCs were isolated from 8 to 10 ml of fresh peripheral blood by Ficoll-Paque density gradient centrifugation. Trizol reagent was used to extract total RNA, and RNA quality was then checked on an Agilent 2100 Bioanalyzer. At the junction V is shortened by 0 bases and J by 4 bases, with 7 bases in between. The CDR3, cysteine through phenylalanine, is 14 amino acids long. CDR3 DNA only is kept here, 42 bases in frame from base 1. CDR1 is given as SGHTA and CDR2 as FQGNSA, both from the germline V gene.

The TCR beta CDR3 regions were amplified from the RNA transcripts. The first round of RT-PCR for the TCR CDR3 was performed with the HTBI primer set and the Qiagen OneStep RT-PCR kit. Libraries were constructed in a second round of multiplex PCR, after which size selection and purification were carried out. Libraries were sequenced paired-end with 100 bp reads on an Illumina HiSeq2000. From the authors' description of their analysis: SOAPnuke was used to process the raw data, throwing out any read that contained adapters or uncalled bases, had a mean Phred below 15, or lacked an exact constant-primer or identifier match. High-quality paired reads were merged using COPE v1.2.5, and each unique nucleotide sequence was defined as a clonotype. Clonotypes were aligned to IMGT TRBV, TRBD and TRBJ reference segments using MiTCR v1.1. The analysis included only V-J combinations with a frequency above 0.0001, which together covered around 99% of the repertoires. The TCS score was defined as F50 (clonal expansion) divided by E x V (chaos), with BLOSUM62-based TCRdist calculated between CDR3 peptides within each V-J. Welch's t-statistics and random forest reduced around 550 V-J features to 13, which were used in a naive Bayes classifier (R e1071). The similarity between thyroid and blood repertoires was quantified using the Morisita-Horn index. The public reads were quality trimmed at Q25 with fastp and then assembled into clones with MiXCR by TCRdb, keeping productive beta chains. Here each entry gathers all rows of one CDR3 protein and keeps the most common genes and DNA. TCRdb, not the original authors, processed these V and J calls. The sample contains about 680,000 distinct CDR3 sequences, approximately 40% of them found a single time. The ten most abundant clones make up roughly 31% of the sample.

Input material: blood. This TCR was recovered from a woman aged 40-49 years with Graves' hyperthyroidism. The sequence joins TRBV7-2 to TRBJ1-5; the D gene cannot be named for sure. CDR3 region: CASSLAGWNQPQHF. In nucleotides, the sequence is TGTGCCAGCAGCTTAGCTGGGTGGAATCAGCCCCAGCATTTT. Where the CDR3 stops, the reference TRBV7-2 and TRBJ1-5 genes take over; the full variable domain is GAGVSQSPSNKVTEKGKDVELRCDPISGHTALYWYRQSLGQGLEFLIYFQGNSAPDKSGLPSDRFSAERTGGSVSTLTIQRTQQEDSAVYLCASSLAGWNQPQHFGDGTRLSIL.